These 2 T cell receptor beta chains originate from one sample sequenced in a study of CD8 T cells in ankylosing spondylitis. A single record per CDR3 protein comes from TCRdb applying MiXCR to the 5' RACE reads. The sample has approximately 250,000 distinct CDR3 sequences, over 7% seen once; the top ten hold approximately 5%. The sample taken for sequencing was blood, either unsorted or a sorted T cell fraction (not recorded which). These TCRs come from a female donor with ankylosing spondylitis or in good health (not recorded which).

This clonotype was seen repeatedly, ten times or more. V gene TRBV20-1 combines with J gene TRBJ2-2; unclear D gene. Trimming left V 4 bases short and J 5 bases short, with 11 bases between. Looked up from germline, CDR1 is DFQATT and CDR2 is SNEGSKA (reference sequence). The CDR3 sequence is 13 residues long. The CDR3 protein is CSAISQTTGELFF. CDR3 nucleotide sequence: TGCAGTGCTATATCACAGACAACCGGGGAGCTGTTTTTT.

Many counts were recorded for this clonotype. This sequence joins TRBV28 and TRBJ1-2, with D hard to call. The CDR3 runs to 13 residues. The germline V gene encodes CDR1 MDHEN and CDR2 SYDVKM. The V end was cut by 5 bases, the J end by 6 bases, with 13 bases between. The CDR3 here is CASSLDVTDGYTF. The CDR3 region has the DNA TGTGCCAGCAGTCTGGACGTTACGGATGGCTACACCTTC.